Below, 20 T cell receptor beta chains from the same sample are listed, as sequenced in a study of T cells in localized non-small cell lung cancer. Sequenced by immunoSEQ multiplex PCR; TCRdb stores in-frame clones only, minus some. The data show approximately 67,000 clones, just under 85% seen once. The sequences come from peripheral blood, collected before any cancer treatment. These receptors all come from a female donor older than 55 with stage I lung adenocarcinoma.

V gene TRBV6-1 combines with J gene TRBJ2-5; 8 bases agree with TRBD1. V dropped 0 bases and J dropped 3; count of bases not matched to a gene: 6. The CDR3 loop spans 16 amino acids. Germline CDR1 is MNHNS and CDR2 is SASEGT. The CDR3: CASSEARRGREETQYF. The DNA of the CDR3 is TGTGCCAGCAGTGAAGCGCGCAGGGGGCGAGAAGAGACCCAGTACTTC.

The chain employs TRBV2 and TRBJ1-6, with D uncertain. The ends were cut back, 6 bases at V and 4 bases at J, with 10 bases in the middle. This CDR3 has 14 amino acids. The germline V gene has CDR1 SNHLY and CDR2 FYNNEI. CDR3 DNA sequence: TGTGCCAGCAGCAGGACGGTTTATAATTCACCCCTCCACTTT. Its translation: CASSRTVYNSPLHF. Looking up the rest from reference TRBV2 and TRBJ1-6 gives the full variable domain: EPEVTQTPSHQVTQMGQEVILRCVPISNHLYFYWYRQILGQKVEFLVSFYNNEISEKSEIFDDQFSVERPDGSNFTLKIRSTKLEDSAMYFCASSRTVYNSPLHFGNGTRLTVT.

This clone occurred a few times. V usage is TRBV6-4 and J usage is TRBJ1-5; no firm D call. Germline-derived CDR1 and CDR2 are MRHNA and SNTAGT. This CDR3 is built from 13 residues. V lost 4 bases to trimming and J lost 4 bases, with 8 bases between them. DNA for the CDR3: TGTGCCAGCAGTGTGGCCCCTAATCAGCCCCAGCATTTT. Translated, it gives CASSVAPNQPQHF.

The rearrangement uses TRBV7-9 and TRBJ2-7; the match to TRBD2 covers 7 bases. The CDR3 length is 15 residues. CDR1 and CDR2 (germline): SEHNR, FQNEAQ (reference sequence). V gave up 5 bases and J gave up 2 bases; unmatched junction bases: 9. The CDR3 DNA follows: TGTGCCAGCAGCAATGGAGGGACTACCGCCTACGAGCAGTACTTC. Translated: CASSNGGTTAYEQYF.

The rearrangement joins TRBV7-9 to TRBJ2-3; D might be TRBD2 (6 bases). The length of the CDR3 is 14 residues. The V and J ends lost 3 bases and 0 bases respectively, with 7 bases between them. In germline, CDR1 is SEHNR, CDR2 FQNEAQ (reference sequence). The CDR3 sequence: CASSFSGSTDTQYF. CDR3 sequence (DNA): TGTGCCAGCAGCTTTAGCGGTAGCACAGATACGCAGTATTTT.

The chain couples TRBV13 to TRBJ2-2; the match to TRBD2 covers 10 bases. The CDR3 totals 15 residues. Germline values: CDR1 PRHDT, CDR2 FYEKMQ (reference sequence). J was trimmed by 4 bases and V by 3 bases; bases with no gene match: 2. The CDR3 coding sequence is TGTGCCAGCAGCTTGGGACTAGCGAGCACCGGGGAGCTGTTTTTT. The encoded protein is CASSLGLASTGELFF. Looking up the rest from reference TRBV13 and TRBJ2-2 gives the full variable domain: AAGVIQSPRHLIKEKRETATLKCYPIPRHDTVYWYQQGPGQDPQFLISFYEKMQSDKGSIPDRFSAQQFSDYHSELNMSSLELGDSALYFCASSLGLASTGELFFGEGSRLTVL.

The CDR3 region is CASSFDRRGQNTEAFF. In nucleotides, the CDR3 is TGTGCCAGCAGCTTCGACCGGAGGGGGCAGAACACTGAAGCTTTCTTT. The V call is TRBV7-8, the J call TRBJ1-1, with 7 bases lining up with TRBD1. The J segment lost 1 base and the V segment lost 3 bases, leaving 8 bases of the junction unmatched. CDR3 length: 16 amino acids. Germline values: CDR1 SGHVS, CDR2 FQNEAQ.

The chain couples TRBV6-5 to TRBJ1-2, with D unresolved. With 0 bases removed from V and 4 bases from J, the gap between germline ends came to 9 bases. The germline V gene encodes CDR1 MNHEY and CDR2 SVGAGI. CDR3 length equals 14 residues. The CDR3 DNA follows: TGTGCCAGCAGTTACTCGGGCCGTTCCTATGGCTACACCTTC. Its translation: CASSYSGRSYGYTF.

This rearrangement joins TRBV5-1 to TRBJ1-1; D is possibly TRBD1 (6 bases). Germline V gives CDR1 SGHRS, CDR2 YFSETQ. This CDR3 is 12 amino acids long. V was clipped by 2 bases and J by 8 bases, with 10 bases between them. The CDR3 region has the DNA TGCGCCAGCAGCTTACAGGGAAAAGAAGCTTTCTTT. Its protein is CASSLQGKEAFF. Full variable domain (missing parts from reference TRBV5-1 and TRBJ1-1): KAGVTQTPRYLIKTRGQQVTLSCSPISGHRSVSWYQQTPGQGLQFLFEYFSETQRNKGNFPGRFSGRQFSNSRSEMNVSTLELGDSALYLCASSLQGKEAFFGQGTRLTVV.

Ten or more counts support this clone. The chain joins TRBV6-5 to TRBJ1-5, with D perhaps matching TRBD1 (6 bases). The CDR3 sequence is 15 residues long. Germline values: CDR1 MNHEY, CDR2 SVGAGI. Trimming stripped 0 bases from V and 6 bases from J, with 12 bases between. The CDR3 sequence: CASSYSQGSGQPQHF. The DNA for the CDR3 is TGTGCCAGCAGTTACTCACAGGGCTCCGGTCAGCCCCAGCATTTT.

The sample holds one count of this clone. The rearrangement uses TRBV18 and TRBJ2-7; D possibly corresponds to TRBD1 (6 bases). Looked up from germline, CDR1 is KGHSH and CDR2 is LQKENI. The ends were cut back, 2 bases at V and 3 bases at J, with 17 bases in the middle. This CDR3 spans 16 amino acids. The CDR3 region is CASSPNRGQGNYEQYF. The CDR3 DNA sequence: TGTGCCAGCTCACCAAATAGGGGACAAGGTAACTACGAGCAGTACTTC. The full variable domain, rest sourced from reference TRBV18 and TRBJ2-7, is NAGVMQNPRHLVRRRGQEARLRCSPMKGHSHVYWYRQLPEEGLKFMVYLQKENIIDESGMPKERFSAEFPKEGPSILRIQQVVRGDSAAYFCASSPNRGQGNYEQYFGPGTRLTVT.

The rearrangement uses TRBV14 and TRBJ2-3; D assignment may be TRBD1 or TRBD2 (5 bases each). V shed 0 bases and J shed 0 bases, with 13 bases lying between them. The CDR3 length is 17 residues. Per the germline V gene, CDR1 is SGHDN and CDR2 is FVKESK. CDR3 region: CASSQDRGGPSTDTQYF. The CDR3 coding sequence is TGTGCCAGCAGCCAAGATCGGGGCGGTCCTAGCACAGATACGCAGTATTTT. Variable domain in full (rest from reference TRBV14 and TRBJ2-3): EAGVTQFPSHSVIEKGQTVTLRCDPISGHDNLYWYRRVMGKEIKFLLHFVKESKQDESGMPNNRFLAERTGGTYSTLKVQPAELEDSGVYFCASSQDRGGPSTDTQYFGPGTRLTVL.

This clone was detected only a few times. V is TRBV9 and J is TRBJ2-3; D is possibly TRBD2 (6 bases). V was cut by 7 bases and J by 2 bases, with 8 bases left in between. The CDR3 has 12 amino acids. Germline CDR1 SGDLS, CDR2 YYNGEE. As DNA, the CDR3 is TGTGCCAGCGGGGAGGACACAGATACGCAGTATTTT. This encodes CASGEDTDTQYF.

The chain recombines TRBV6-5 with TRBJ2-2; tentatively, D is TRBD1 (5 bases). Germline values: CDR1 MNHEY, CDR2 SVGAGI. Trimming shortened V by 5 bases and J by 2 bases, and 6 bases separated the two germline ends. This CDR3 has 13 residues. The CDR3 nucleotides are TGTGCCAGCAGTAGGGGAAACACCGGGGAGCTGTTTTTT. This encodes CASSRGNTGELFF.

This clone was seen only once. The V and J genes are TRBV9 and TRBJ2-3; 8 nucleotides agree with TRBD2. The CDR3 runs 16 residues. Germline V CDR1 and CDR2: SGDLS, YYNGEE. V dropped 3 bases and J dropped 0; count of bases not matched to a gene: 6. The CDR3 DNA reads TGTGCCAGCAGCGCAGATAGCGGGGATAGCACAGATACGCAGTATTTT. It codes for CASSADSGDSTDTQYF.

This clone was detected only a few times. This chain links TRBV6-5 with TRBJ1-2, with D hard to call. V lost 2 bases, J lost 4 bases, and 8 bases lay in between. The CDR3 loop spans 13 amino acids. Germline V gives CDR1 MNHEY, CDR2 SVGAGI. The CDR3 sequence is CASSYRELYGYTF. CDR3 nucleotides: TGTGCCAGCAGTTACCGGGAACTCTATGGCTACACCTTC.

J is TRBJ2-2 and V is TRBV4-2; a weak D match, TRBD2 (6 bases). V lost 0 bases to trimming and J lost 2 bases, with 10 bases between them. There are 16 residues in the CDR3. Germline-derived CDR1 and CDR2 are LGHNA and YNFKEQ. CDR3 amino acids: CASSQEGTDNTGELFF. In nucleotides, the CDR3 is TGTGCCAGCAGCCAAGAGGGGACTGATAACACCGGGGAGCTGTTTTTT.

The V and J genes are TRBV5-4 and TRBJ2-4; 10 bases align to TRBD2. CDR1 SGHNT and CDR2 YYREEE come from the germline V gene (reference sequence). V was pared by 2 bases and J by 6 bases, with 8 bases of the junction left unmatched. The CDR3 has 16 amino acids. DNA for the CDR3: TGTGCCAGCAGCTTAAGCGGGGGGGCCGTGGGAAACATTCAGTACTTC. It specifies CASSLSGGAVGNIQYF.

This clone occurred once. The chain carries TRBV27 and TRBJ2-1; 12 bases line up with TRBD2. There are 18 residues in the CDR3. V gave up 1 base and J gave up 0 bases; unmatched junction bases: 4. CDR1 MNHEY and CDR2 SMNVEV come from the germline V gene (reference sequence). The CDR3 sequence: CASSLWGLAGVSYNEQFF. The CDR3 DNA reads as TGTGCCAGCAGTTTATGGGGACTAGCGGGCGTCTCCTACAATGAGCAGTTCTTC.

CDR3 loop: CASSERGGPRTEAFF. The CDR3 bases are TGCGCCAGCAGTGAAAGGGGTGGGCCGAGAACTGAAGCTTTCTTT. The V and J genes are TRBV10-2 and TRBJ1-1; D is perhaps TRBD1 (5 bases). The CDR3 is 15 amino acids. Germline CDR1 WSHSY, CDR2 SAAADI. Trimming pared 3 bases from V and 5 bases from J, leaving 16 bases between.